Shown below are 19 T cell receptor beta chains from a single sample sequenced in a study of cytomegalovirus exposure and HLA in healthy donors. The PCR employed 60 Vbeta primers together with 13 Jbeta primers. Clones were read by immunoSEQ multiplex PCR, and TCRdb kept only the in-frame ones, dropping some. This sample has approximately 210,000 clones, with around 75% found just once. Specimen: PBMCs. These receptors originate from a woman between 45 and 60 years old in good health and CMV-seronegative.

This sequence joins TRBV6-6 and TRBJ1-4, with 7 positions matching TRBD1. After removal of 6 bases from V and 4 bases from J, the junction contained 8 bases not matched to a gene. The germline CDR1 and CDR2 sequences are MNHNY and SVGAGI (reference sequence). CDR3 length: 15 amino acids. In nucleotides, the CDR3 is TGTGCCAGCAGCCGGGGACAGCCCAGTAATGAAAAACTGTTTTTT. This codes for CASSRGQPSNEKLFF.

V is TRBV12-5 and J is TRBJ1-1, with 7 bases that match TRBD1. J gave up 2 bases and V 5 bases, and 20 bases lay outside the gene matches. This CDR3 is built from 19 residues. Germline values: CDR1 LGHNT, CDR2 FRNRAP. CDR3 DNA sequence: TGTGCTAGTGGTCTACGCGTAGCCATTGACGGACAGGATAACACTGAAGCTTTCTTT. It encodes CASGLRVAIDGQDNTEAFF. Based on the CDR3 plus reference TRBV12-5 and TRBJ1-1, the full variable domain is DARVTQTPRHKVTEMGQEVTMRCQPILGHNTVFWYRQTMMQGLELLAYFRNRAPLDDSGMPKDRFSAEMPDATLATLKIQPSEPRDSAVYFCASGLRVAIDGQDNTEAFFGQGTRLTVV.

The chain recombines TRBV14 with TRBJ1-2, with TRBD1 identical over 12 bases. The CDR3 is 15 amino acids. The ends lost 1 base at V and 5 bases at J; junction bases unmatched: 2. CDR1 and CDR2 (germline): SGHDN, FVKESK. CDR3 sequence reads: CASSQGDRGHYGYTF. DNA of the CDR3: TGTGCCAGCAGCCAAGGGGACAGGGGGCATTATGGCTACACCTTC.

The chain combines TRBV13 with TRBJ1-2; no reliable D call. The CDR3 extends over 12 amino acids. Germline-derived CDR1 and CDR2 are PRHDT and FYEKMQ (reference sequence). The germline V and J ends were trimmed by 2 bases and 8 bases, with 9 bases remaining between them. The CDR3 protein is CASSLFEQGYTF. The CDR3 DNA sequence: TGTGCCAGCAGCTTATTTGAACAAGGCTACACCTTC.

This clone has a handful of counts. Here the CDR3 reads CASSFEGVTEAFF. The CDR3, as DNA: TGTGCCAGCAGTTTCGAGGGTGTCACTGAAGCTTTCTTT. The chain couples TRBV6-5 to TRBJ1-1; D unclear. CDR1 and CDR2 (germline): MNHEY, SVGAGI. Trimming stripped 4 bases from V and 4 bases from J, with 10 bases between. There are 13 residues in the CDR3.

This clone was detected only once. The chain couples TRBV5-4 to TRBJ1-1; 7 nucleotides line up with TRBD1. With 4 bases clipped from V and 4 bases from J, the junction kept 16 bases outside the gene matches. Per germline, CDR1 SGHNT and CDR2 YYREEE (reference sequence). CDR3 length: 17 amino acids. CDR3 nucleotide sequence: TGTGCCAGCAGCCCCAAAGGGGCGGCGGCAGGGGGCACTGAAGCTTTCTTT. Protein product: CASSPKGAAAGGTEAFF.

The chain joins TRBV5-1 to TRBJ2-3, with D perhaps TRBD2 (5 bases). With 2 bases removed from V and 4 bases from J, the gap between germline ends came to 8 bases. This CDR3 contains 13 residues. Germline values: CDR1 SGHRS, CDR2 YFSETQ. CDR3 residues: CASSLGGADTQYF. DNA for the CDR3: TGCGCCAGCAGCTTAGGAGGCGCAGATACGCAGTATTTT.

Written as DNA, the CDR3 is TGTGCCAGCAGTGACTCCACTCCGCGAAATGAGCAGTTCTTC. Protein: CASSDSTPRNEQFF. V usage is TRBV2 and J usage is TRBJ2-1; D gene unclear. Germline-derived CDR1 and CDR2 are SNHLY and FYNNEI. The CDR3 is 14 amino acids. Trimming pared 3 bases from V and 7 bases from J, leaving 13 bases between. Full variable domain (missing parts from reference TRBV2 and TRBJ2-1): EPEVTQTPSHQVTQMGQEVILRCVPISNHLYFYWYRQILGQKVEFLVSFYNNEISEKSEIFDDQFSVERPDGSNFTLKIRSTKLEDSAMYFCASSDSTPRNEQFFGPGTRLTVL.

This sequence joins TRBV29-1 and TRBJ2-1, with 9 bases matching TRBD2. Unmatched junction bases numbered 11, after V lost 0 bases and J lost 2 bases. The CDR3 covers 18 residues. Germline CDR1 SQVTM, CDR2 ANQGSEA. The CDR3 reads CSVEDRLAEGVTYNEQFF. In DNA, the CDR3 is TGCAGCGTTGAAGATAGACTAGCGGAGGGGGTAACCTACAATGAGCAGTTCTTC.

The chain has TRBV11-2 and TRBJ1-2, with D uncertain. Trimming shortened V by 2 bases and J by 2 bases, and 12 bases separated the two germline ends. This CDR3 has 15 amino acids. Looked up from germline, CDR1 is SGHAT and CDR2 is FQNNGV. The CDR3 reads CASSLTRAGNYGYTF. CDR3 coding DNA: TGTGCCAGCAGCTTAACGAGGGCAGGCAACTATGGCTACACCTTC.

The rearrangement joins TRBV6-4 to TRBJ1-3; 10 bases align to TRBD1. The germline CDR1 and CDR2 sequences are MRHNA and SNTAGT. With 6 bases clipped from V and 8 bases from J, the junction kept 4 bases outside the gene matches. The CDR3 has 13 residues. For the CDR3, the DNA is TGTGCCAGCAGGGGGGACAGGGGTTACACCATATATTTT. Translation gives CASRGDRGYTIYF.

The V and J genes are TRBV6-5 and TRBJ1-2, with 9 bases fitting TRBD1. V was pared by 8 bases and J by 4 bases, with 11 bases of the junction left unmatched. This CDR3 has 15 residues. Germline assignment: CDR1 MNHEY and CDR2 SVGAGI. The CDR3 region is CASYVLGGQGYGYTF. The CDR3 coding sequence is TGTGCCAGCTACGTACTGGGGGGACAGGGCTATGGCTACACCTTC.

The chain combines TRBV5-6 with TRBJ2-7, with a tentative D call TRBD2 (6 bases). Germline loops: CDR1 SGHDT, CDR2 YYEEEE. This CDR3 comprises 15 residues. V gave up 2 bases and J gave up 3 bases, with 15 bases separating them. Here the CDR3 DNA reads TGTGCCAGCAGCTTCGGGGGTCAGGAGCACTACGAGCAGTACTTC. Its protein is CASSFGGQEHYEQYF.

V usage is TRBV5-4 and J usage is TRBJ2-1, with D unclear. The CDR3 length is 15 residues. The germline gives CDR1 SGHNT, CDR2 YYREEE (reference sequence). V lost 4 bases, J lost 0 bases, and 11 bases lay in between. CDR3 bases: TGTGCCAGCAGCCCCCTTCCGAGCTCCTACAATGAGCAGTTCTTC. Translation: CASSPLPSSYNEQFF.

The chain carries TRBV7-2 and TRBJ1-4, with TRBD1 matching 7 bases. Trimming cost V 6 bases and J 3 bases; bases outside gene matches: 7. CDR1 and CDR2 (germline): SGHTA, FQGNSA. The CDR3 runs 15 residues. The chain's CDR3 is CASSPQGWANEKLFF. DNA of the CDR3: TGTGCCAGCAGTCCACAGGGGTGGGCTAATGAAAAACTGTTTTTT.

About this clone: The junction differs from germline at one of its ends, possibly a read error. This sequence joins TRBV7-9 and TRBJ1-2; no clear D gene. The CDR3 is 14 residues long. Germline V gene data show CDR1 as SEHNR and CDR2 as FQNEAQ (reference sequence). CDR3 sequence: CSSSLERVNYGYTF. Here the CDR3 DNA reads TGTTCCAGCAGCTTAGAACGGGTTAACTATGGCTACACCTTC.

V and J are TRBV7-8 and TRBJ2-1; TRBD2 agrees at 7 bases. Germline V CDR1 and CDR2: SGHVS, FQNEAQ. The CDR3 is 16 amino acids. V shed 4 bases, J shed 7 bases, and the junction held 13 bases outside the gene matches. Here the CDR3 DNA reads TGTGCCAGCAGCTCATCGACGTTGCGGGAGAGGAATGAGCAGTTCTTC. Translating gives CASSSSTLRERNEQFF.

V and J are TRBV4-1 and TRBJ2-7; D is possibly TRBD2 (5 bases). Germline values: CDR1 MGHRA, CDR2 YSYEKL. There are 16 residues in the CDR3. V lost 1 base, J lost 1 base, and 14 bases lay in between. CDR3 DNA sequence: TGCGCCAGCAGCCAAGGCGAGGGCGCCCCTTCCTACGAGCAGTACTTC. Amino acids: CASSQGEGAPSYEQYF.

The chain has TRBV7-2 and TRBJ2-7; possible D gene TRBD2, 6 bases. The V gene lost 5 bases and the J gene lost 3 bases, with 11 bases spanning the gap. Germline V gene sequence: CDR1 SGHTA, CDR2 FQGNSA. The CDR3 runs 13 residues. The CDR3 region is CASSRRTNYEQYF. In nucleotides, the CDR3 is TGTGCCAGCAGCAGACGGACTAACTACGAGCAGTACTTC.